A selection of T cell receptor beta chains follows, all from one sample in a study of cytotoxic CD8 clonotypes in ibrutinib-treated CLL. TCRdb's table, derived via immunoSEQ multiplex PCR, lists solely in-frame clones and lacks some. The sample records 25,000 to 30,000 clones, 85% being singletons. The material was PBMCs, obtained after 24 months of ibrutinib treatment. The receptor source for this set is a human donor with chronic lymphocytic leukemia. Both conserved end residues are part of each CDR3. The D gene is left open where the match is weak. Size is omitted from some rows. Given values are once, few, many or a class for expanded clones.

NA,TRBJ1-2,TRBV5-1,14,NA,TGCGCCAGCAGCCGTGGGCCGTCAACCTATGGCTACACCTTC,CASSRGPSTYGYTF
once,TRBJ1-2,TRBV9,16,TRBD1,TGTGCCAGCAGCGTAGAGGGGGACAGCCTTTTCTATGGCTACACCTTC,CASSVEGDSLFYGYTF
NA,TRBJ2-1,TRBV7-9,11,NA,TGTGCCAGCAGATCGGCGTATGAGCAGTTCTTC,CASRSAYEQFF
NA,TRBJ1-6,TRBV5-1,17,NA,TGCGCCAGCAGCTTGGATTGGGCGAGCTCCTATAATTCACCCCTCCACTTT,CASSLDWASSYNSPLHF
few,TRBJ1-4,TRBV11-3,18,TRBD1,TGTGCCAGCAGCTCTTTGGACAGGGCACAGGCAACTAATGAAAAACTGTTTTTT,CASSSLDRAQATNEKLFF
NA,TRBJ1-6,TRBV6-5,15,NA,TGTGCCAGCAGTTACTCGAGGACAGTCGGTTCACCCCTCCACTTT,CASSYSRTVGSPLHF
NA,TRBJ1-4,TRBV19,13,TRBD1,TGTGCCAGTAGTTTGGACAGGGACGAAAAACTGTTTTTT,CASSLDRDEKLFF
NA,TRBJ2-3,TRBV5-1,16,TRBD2,TGCGCCAGCAGCTTGGTTCTAGCGGGGGGTCTAGATACGCAGTATTTT,CASSLVLAGGLDTQYF
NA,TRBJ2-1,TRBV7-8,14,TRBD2,TGTGCCAGCAGCATATCGACTAGCGTCCCTGAGCAGTTCTTC,CASSISTSVPEQFF
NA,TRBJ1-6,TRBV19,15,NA,TGTGCCAGTAGTATTACCCGGGACGGAGGTTCACCCCTCCACTTT,CASSITRDGGSPLHF
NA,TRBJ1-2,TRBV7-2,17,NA,TGTGCCAGCAGCTTAATTAGTTGGGGGCGCGAAAACTATGGCTACACCTTC,CASSLISWGRENYGYTF
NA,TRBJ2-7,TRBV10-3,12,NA,TGTGCCATCAGTGAGTCCGAAAGGATGTGGTACTTC,CAISESERMWYF
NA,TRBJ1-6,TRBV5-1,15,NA,TGCGCCAGCAGCACACGGACGGGACATAATTCACCCCTCCACTTT,CASSTRTGHNSPLHF
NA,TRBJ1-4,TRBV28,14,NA,TGTGCCAGCAGTTTGGGCGGGGTTAATGAAAAACTGTTTTTT,CASSLGGVNEKLFF
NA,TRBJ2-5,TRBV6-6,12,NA,TGTGCCAGCAAGGGGGGCCAAGAGACCCAGTACTTC,CASKGGQETQYF
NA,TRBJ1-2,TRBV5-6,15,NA,TGTGCCAGCAGCTTGGTTCACAGTCTGGGCTATGGCTACACCTTC,CASSLVHSLGYGYTF
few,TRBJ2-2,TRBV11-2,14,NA,TGTGCCAGCAGCTTAGGCCTTCGGGGCGGGGAGCTGTTTTTT,CASSLGLRGGELFF
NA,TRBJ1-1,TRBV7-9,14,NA,TGTGCCAGCAGCCCCGACGGCATGAACACTGAAGCTTTCTTT,CASSPDGMNTEAFF
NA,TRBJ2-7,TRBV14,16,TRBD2,TGTGCCAGCAGCGGGACTAGCGGGGGTCCTATCTACGAGCAGTACTTC,CASSGTSGGPIYEQYF
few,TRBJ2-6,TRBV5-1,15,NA,TGCGCCAGCAGCTTTATACTCTCTGGGGCCAACGTCCTGACTTTC,CASSFILSGANVLTF
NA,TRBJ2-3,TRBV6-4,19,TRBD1,TGTGCCAGCCAAGAGTGGGACAGAGAATCAAGAAACCGCACAGATACGCAGTATTTT,CASQEWDRESRNRTDTQYF
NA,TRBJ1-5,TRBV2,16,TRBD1,TGTGCCAGCAGTGAAGCGCCAGGGACAGTCAATCAGCCCCAGCATTTT,CASSEAPGTVNQPQHF
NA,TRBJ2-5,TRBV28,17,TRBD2,TGTGCCAGCAGTTCCCCTAGCGGGGGCCTTGGGGGGGAGACCCAGTACTTC,CASSSPSGGLGGETQYF
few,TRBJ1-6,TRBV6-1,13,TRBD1,TGTGCCAGCAATCAGGGGGGAAATTCACCCCTCCACTTT,CASNQGGNSPLHF
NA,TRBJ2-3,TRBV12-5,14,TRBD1,TGTGCTAGTGGCCGGGACAGTCACACAGATACGCAGTATTTT,CASGRDSHTDTQYF
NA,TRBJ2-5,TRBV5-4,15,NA,TGTGCCAGCAGCTTCAACGGGGGAGAAAAAGAGACCCAGTACTTC,CASSFNGGEKETQYF
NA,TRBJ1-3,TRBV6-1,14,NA,TGTGCCAGCAGTGAAAAGCGCAGAGGAAACACCATATATTTT,CASSEKRRGNTIYF
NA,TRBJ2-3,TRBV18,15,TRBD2,TGTGCCAGCTCGCAAGCGGGGGGGAGCACAGATACGCAGTATTTT,CASSQAGGSTDTQYF
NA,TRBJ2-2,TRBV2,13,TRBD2,TGTGCCAGCGGGCGGGGGGCGGCCGGGGAGCTGTTTTTT,CASGRGAAGELFF
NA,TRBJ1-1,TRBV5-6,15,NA,TGTGCCAGCAGCTTGGGGGGCTTAACGTTCACTGAAGCTTTCTTT,CASSLGGLTFTEAFF
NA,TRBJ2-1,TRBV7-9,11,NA,TGTGCCAGCAGCTTACAAAGGGAGCAGTTCTTC,CASSLQREQFF
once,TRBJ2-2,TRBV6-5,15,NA,TGTGCCAGCAGTTACTCGGTTGGGGCAGCCGGGGAGCTGTTTTTT,CASSYSVGAAGELFF
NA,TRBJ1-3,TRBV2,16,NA,TGTGCCAGCAGTTTGTTCCAGGGTTTCTCTGGAAACACCATATATTTT,CASSLFQGFSGNTIYF
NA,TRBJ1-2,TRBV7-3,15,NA,TGTGCCAGCAGCTTATATCAGGGGCAGGGTTATGGCTACACCTTC,CASSLYQGQGYGYTF
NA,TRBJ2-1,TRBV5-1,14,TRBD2,TGCGCCAGCAGCTTAGGCGGGGGATACAATGAGCAGTTCTTC,CASSLGGGYNEQFF
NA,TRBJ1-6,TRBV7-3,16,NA,TGTGCCAGCAGCGCTAACCCCCCCAGGGTGGGATCACCCCTCCACTTT,CASSANPPRVGSPLHF